These T cell receptor beta chains were read from a single sample in a study of T cell responses to AZD1222 COVID-19 vaccine. Only in-frame clones appear in the TCRdb table, and some are missing; sequencing was by immunoSEQ multiplex PCR. The sample records approximately 98,000 clones, approximately 86% being singletons. This specimen was peripheral blood, taken on day 0 of AZD1222 vaccination. The source of these receptors is an adult in good health. Both conserved end residues are part of each CDR3. The D gene is left open where the match is weak. Clone size is given for some rows only: seen once, a few or many times, or a class if the clone is expanded.

TRBV5-1	TRBJ2-5	once	TRBD1	TGCGCCAGCCGTGACAGGGGGCATGGGCAAGAGACCCAGTACTTC	CASRDRGHGQETQYF
TRBV13	TRBJ2-2	NA	NA	TGTGCCAGCAGCTTAGAGGGCGGGGAGCCCGGGGAGCTGTTTTTT	CASSLEGGEPGELFF
TRBV7-9	TRBJ2-3	NA	TRBD1	TGTGCCAGCAGCCCTCGGACAGGGGGCACAGATACGCAGTATTTT	CASSPRTGGTDTQYF
TRBV5-1	TRBJ1-2	NA	NA	TGCGCCAGCAGCTTGGAGGGGAATGGCTACACCTTC	CASSLEGNGYTF
TRBV10-3	TRBJ2-7	NA	NA	TGTGCCACCTCTAGGGGCAGGAGCTCCTACGAGCAGTACTTC	CATSRGRSSYEQYF
TRBV6-5	TRBJ1-5	NA	TRBD1	TGTGCCAGCAGTTACTCAGGGACAGGGGTGAATCAGCCCCAGCATTTT	CASSYSGTGVNQPQHF
TRBV29-1	TRBJ2-5	NA	NA	TGCAGCGTCCTGAAGGGACCGGAGACCCAGTACTTC	CSVLKGPETQYF
TRBV27	TRBJ1-5	NA	TRBD1	TGTGCCAGCAGGGGGACAGGGTCTAGCAATCAGCCCCAGCATTTT	CASRGTGSSNQPQHF
TRBV7-9	TRBJ2-5	once	TRBD2	TGTGCCAGCAGCTTAGAAAGCGGGGGTGGGACCCAGTACTTC	CASSLESGGGTQYF
TRBV9	TRBJ2-6	NA	NA	TGTGCCAGCAGCGAGGGGATTACTGGGGCCAACGTCCTGACTTTC	CASSEGITGANVLTF
TRBV2	TRBJ1-5	NA	NA	TGTGCCAGCAGAACAGGCCTCAATCAGCCCCAGCATTTT	CASRTGLNQPQHF
TRBV6-5	TRBJ1-2	NA	NA	TGTGCCAGCAGTCGTTTTAGGGGAGGTAACTATGGCTACACCTTC	CASSRFRGGNYGYTF
TRBV25-1	TRBJ2-5	NA	NA	TGTGCCAGCATGGGTGGTGCGGCGAGGGAGACCCAGTACTTC	CASMGGAARETQYF
TRBV6-4	TRBJ2-1	NA	NA	TGTGCCAGCGGGGGGGCCGGGTATGAGCAGTTCTTC	CASGGAGYEQFF
TRBV19	TRBJ1-1	NA	NA	TGTGCCAGTAGTATAGCCCCTTTGGAGGCTGAAGCTTTCTTT	CASSIAPLEAEAFF
TRBV10-1	TRBJ2-7	once	NA	TGCGCCAGCAGTACCAATATTGGGACAATATACGAGCAGTACTTC	CASSTNIGTIYEQYF
TRBV2	TRBJ2-2	few	NA	TGTGCCAGCAAATCCGTGGGCTCCGGGGAGCTGTTTTTT	CASKSVGSGELFF
TRBV5-1	TRBJ2-7	NA	NA	TGCGCCAGCAGCCCAAACCGGGACATTGGAATTTATGGCTACGAGCAGTACTTC	CASSPNRDIGIYGYEQYF
TRBV18	TRBJ1-5	NA	TRBD1	TGTGCCAGCTCCCCGACCGGGACAGAGAATCAGCCCCAGCATTTT	CASSPTGTENQPQHF
TRBV18	TRBJ2-4	NA	TRBD1	TGTGCCAGCTCACCAGGACAGGTGGGAAACATTCAGTACTTC	CASSPGQVGNIQYF
TRBV11-3	TRBJ2-3	NA	NA	TGTGCCAGCAGCTCGCCTCCCCGGGACTATACGCAGTATTTT	CASSSPPRDYTQYF
TRBV4-1	TRBJ1-6	few	NA	TGCGCCAGCAGCCCCCCCGTGGATTCACCCCTCCACTTT	CASSPPVDSPLHF
TRBV5-6	TRBJ2-2	NA	TRBD2	TGTGCCAGCAGCCGGACTAGCCCGGTGGGGGAGCTGTTTTTT	CASSRTSPVGELFF
TRBV9	TRBJ1-6	NA	NA	TGTGCCAGCAGCCTCCAGGGTAAGAGCTCCTATAATTCACCCCTCCACTTT	CASSLQGKSSYNSPLHF
TRBV5-5	TRBJ2-3	NA	TRBD1	TGTGCCAGCAGTGGCTGGGTGCTCAGGGGGTCCGATACGCAGTATTTT	CASSGWVLRGSDTQYF
TRBV7-9	TRBJ2-1	NA	TRBD1	TGTGCCAGCAGCAACCCCGGGACAGCTACAGGTAGCTCCTACAATGAGCAGTTCTTC	CASSNPGTATGSSYNEQFF
TRBV7-9	TRBJ2-1	once	NA	TGTGCCAGCAGCCTAGGACAGCCTATATACAATGAGCAGTTCTTC	CASSLGQPIYNEQFF
TRBV27	TRBJ2-7	NA	TRBD1	TGTGCCAGCAGGGTGACAGGGGGCTCGTACGAGCAGTACTTC	CASRVTGGSYEQYF
TRBV30	TRBJ2-3	few	TRBD2	TGTGCCTGGACTAGAGAGCGGGGGAGTACGCAGTATTTT	CAWTRERGSTQYF
TRBV19	TRBJ1-1	few	NA	TGTGCCAGTAGTATAAGTTGGACTGAAGCTTTCTTT	CASSISWTEAFF
TRBV7-2	TRBJ2-1	NA	NA	TGTGCCAGCAGCTTAGAGGCTGCCTACAATGAGCAGTTCTTC	CASSLEAAYNEQFF
TRBV7-2	TRBJ1-5	NA	NA	TGTGCCAGCAGCTTCCCGCCAAATCAGCCCCAGCATTTT	CASSFPPNQPQHF
TRBV29-1	TRBJ2-7	NA	NA	TGCAGCGTACCGGGACATCCGGAGCAGTACTTC	CSVPGHPEQYF
TRBV19	TRBJ1-1	NA	NA	TGTGCCAGTAGTCTTCCAGGGGAACGGGGTACTGAAGCTTTCTTT	CASSLPGERGTEAFF
TRBV13	TRBJ1-2	few	NA	TGTGCCAGCAGCTTAGGGGCAGGGGTATATGGCTACACCTTC	CASSLGAGVYGYTF
TRBV15	TRBJ2-7	NA	TRBD1	TGTGCCACCAGCAGAGATCGGACAGGGCGGGAGCAGTACTTC	CATSRDRTGREQYF
TRBV20-1	TRBJ2-5	NA	NA	TGCAGTGCTAGTGGGGACACAGAGACCCAGTACTTC	CSASGDTETQYF
TRBV5-1	TRBJ2-3	few	NA	TGCGCCAGCAGCTTGGCTCTAGGGACAGATACGCAGTATTTT	CASSLALGTDTQYF
TRBV12-3/TRBV12-4	TRBJ2-5	NA	NA	TGTGCCAGCAGTTGGGACGGACAAGAGACCCAGTACTTC	CASSWDGQETQYF
TRBV7-2	TRBJ2-7	NA	TRBD2	TGTGCCAGCAGCTTAGGGGGAGGGGAATACTACGAGCAGTACTTC	CASSLGGGEYYEQYF
TRBV28	TRBJ1-1	once	TRBD1	TGTGCCAGCAGTTTACCCGGGACAGTGATGAACACTGAAGCTTTCTTT	CASSLPGTVMNTEAFF
TRBV5-4	TRBJ1-2	few	NA	TGTGCCAGCAGCTTGGGGGGGACACGCTATGGCTACACCTTC	CASSLGGTRYGYTF
TRBV9	TRBJ2-7	NA	NA	TGTGCCAGCACCACCTCCTCCTACGAGCAGTACTTC	CASTTSSYEQYF
TRBV7-2	TRBJ1-2	NA	TRBD1	TGTGCCAGCACCTACCGCGGCGGACAGGGATATGGCTACACCTTC	CASTYRGGQGYGYTF
TRBV5-1	TRBJ2-1	NA	NA	TGCGCCAGCAGCCCCGACCCTAGCTCCTACAATGAGCAGTTCTTC	CASSPDPSSYNEQFF
TRBV10-3	TRBJ1-2	NA	NA	TGTGCCATCAGAAGGGGCACGAACTATGGCTACACCTTC	CAIRRGTNYGYTF
TRBV6-5	TRBJ2-1	once	TRBD2	TGTGCCAGCAGTTATACGCGGGGGGGTTACAATGAGCAGTTCTTC	CASSYTRGGYNEQFF
TRBV6-1	TRBJ2-3	NA	NA	TGTGCCAGCAGTGAAGTGCTTGGGGGCGGGGACCCTCCGACAGATACGCAGTATTTT	CASSEVLGGGDPPTDTQYF
TRBV5-1	TRBJ1-5	NA	TRBD1	TGCGCCAGCAGCTGGACAGGGAATAGCAATCAGCCCCAGCATTTT	CASSWTGNSNQPQHF
TRBV30	TRBJ1-5	NA	NA	TGTGCCTGGAGTGCAGGGATAAATAGCAATCAGCCCCAGCATTTT	CAWSAGINSNQPQHF
TRBV6-1	TRBJ1-1	NA	TRBD1	TGTGCCAGCAGTGAAGTATGGACAGGGCTTACTGAAGCTTTCTTT	CASSEVWTGLTEAFF
TRBV5-6	TRBJ2-3	few	TRBD1	TGTGCCAGCAGCTTTTTTCGACGGGCCAGGGGGCGGGATACGCAGTATTTT	CASSFFRRARGRDTQYF
TRBV3-1/TRBV3-2	TRBJ1-5	NA	NA	TGTGCCAGCAGCCAAGATTTGGGGAATCAGCCCCAGCATTTT	CASSQDLGNQPQHF
TRBV7-3	TRBJ2-3	NA	TRBD2	TGTGCCAGCAGCTTAACGCGGGGGAGCACAGATACGCAGTATTTT	CASSLTRGSTDTQYF
TRBV24-1	TRBJ2-1	NA	NA	TGTGCCACCAGTGACCCGGGGCGGGGGCGCAGCTCCTACAATGAGCAGTTCTTC	CATSDPGRGRSSYNEQFF
TRBV11-1	TRBJ2-7	NA	TRBD1	TGTGCCAGCAGCAAAGAACCCGGGACAGGGGACTACGAGCAGTACTTC	CASSKEPGTGDYEQYF
TRBV29-1	TRBJ1-2	NA	TRBD1	TGCAGCGGAAAAAGACAGGGAGTCGGTGGCTACACCTTC	CSGKRQGVGGYTF
TRBV7-9	TRBJ1-5	few	NA	TGTGCCAGCAGCAGGGACACCGATCAGCCCCAGCATTTT	CASSRDTDQPQHF
TRBV27	TRBJ1-5	NA	TRBD1	TGTGCCAGCCGAGGGGGCTGGGATCAGCCCCAGCATTTT	CASRGGWDQPQHF